This TCR beta chain was observed in a study of human T cells and chemical hapten exposure. Study summary: Yields of TCR per sample differed, chiefly owing to small differences in pooled library volume. The study's findings and limits: DPC sensitization did not alter TCRs above 1 in 1000 frequency.

Note on this clonotype: No antigen is known for it.

Time point: healthy volunteer bleed at 2 weeks. The study extracted total RNA from unfractionated whole blood. V was shortened by 6 bases and J by 5 bases, with 20 bases between the two germline ends. This CDR3 comprises 14 residues. CDR1 is DFQATT and CDR2 is SNEGSKA in the germline V gene (reference sequence). Individual cDNA molecules had unique molecular identifiers attached to them by the library. In the authors' methods: Sample TCR counts, which ranged from roughly 23,224 to 750,000, had a median of about 100,000. Using its own MiXCR run on the RACE reads, TCRdb lists one record per CDR3 protein. The V and J calls and clone size come from TCRdb's table, not from the authors' own analysis. The table includes tens of thousands of distinct CDR3 sequences, about 8.8% detected once.

V gene TRBV20-1 combines with J gene TRBJ2-7, with D perhaps matching TRBD1 or TRBD2 (5 bases each). Sequencing was performed on whole blood. This clonotype was obtained from a female donor in good health. Some clones in this sample may be carry-over from other donors' samples. The CDR3 region is CSAHEGTETDEQYF. CDR3 nucleotides: TGCAGTGCCCACGAGGGGACGGAGACGGACGAGCAGTACTTC.